These 2 T cell receptor beta chains share one sample of origin, sequenced in a study of T cell responses to AZD1222 COVID-19 vaccine. Sequencing used immunoSEQ multiplex PCR; TCRdb keeps in-frame clones, though not all of them. The sample has about 120,000 clones; 89% are singletons. The specimen was peripheral blood, collected on day 0 of AZD1222 vaccination. The receptor source for this set is an adult in good health.

The CDR3 DNA sequence: TGTGCCAGCCGCTATGACGGGAGGGTAAACGAGCAGTACTTC. This codes for CASRYDGRVNEQYF. V and J are TRBV6-5 and TRBJ2-7; TRBD2 aligns across 8 bases. CDR1 and CDR2 (germline): MNHEY, SVGAGI. The trim removed 8 bases at V and 5 bases at J, leaving 11 bases unmatched. The CDR3 length is 14 residues.

This clone occurred a few times. The rearrangement links TRBV27 to TRBJ1-6, with no clear D. Between the trimmed V and J ends, which lost 5 bases and 5 bases, there was a span of 16 bases. CDR3 length: 16 amino acids. CDR1 is MNHEY, CDR2 SMNVEV, per germline (reference sequence). CDR3 amino acids: CASSVTANLDNSPLHF. CDR3 bases: TGTGCCAGCAGTGTCACAGCGAACCTCGATAATTCACCCCTCCACTTT.